This TCR beta chain came from a study of T cell responses to AZD1222 COVID-19 vaccine. Study-wide points: Just six people given AZD1222 tested seropositive at baseline. Spike-specific TCRs gained breadth and depth after people received two AZD1222 doses. Among the donors, most were white British and more were female, and clonal diversity was possibly underestimated.

Method: immunoSEQ multiplex PCR; TCRdb's copy keeps in-frame clones and lacks some. The sample includes over 95,000 clones, 88% of them seen just once. In the case of this clone: Its cognate antigen is unknown.

This clonotype was obtained from an adult who received the AZD1222 COVID-19 vaccine. The sequencing here drew on peripheral blood, taken 28 days after the second AZD1222 dose.

This CDR3 is CASSLGTSGLTDTQYF. CDR3 nucleotide sequence: TGTGCCAGCAGTTTAGGGACTAGCGGGTTGACAGATACGCAGTATTTT. The chain recombines TRBV28 with TRBJ2-3; TRBD2 aligns across 12 bases. CDR1 MDHEN and CDR2 SYDVKM come from the germline V gene. The CDR3 spans 16 residues. V gave up 2 bases and J gave up 3 bases; unmatched junction bases: 3. The full variable domain, its missing parts supplied by reference TRBV28 and TRBJ2-3, is DVKVTQSSRYLVKRTGEKVFLECVQDMDHENMFWYRQDPGLGLRLIYFSYDVKMKEKGDIPEGYSVSREKKERFSLILESASTNQTSMYLCASSLGTSGLTDTQYFGPGTRLTVL.